A single T cell receptor beta chain is shown here with its context. Antigen specificity is unknown. The data are from a study of shared clonotypes between healthy human individuals. The trim removed 5 bases at V and 4 bases at J, leaving 9 bases unmatched. Germline-derived CDR1 and CDR2 are SGHTA and FQGNSA. There are 15 residues in the CDR3. Splitting of CD4+ cells produced CD45RA+ naive and CD45RA-negative memory subsets. Study findings and constraints: Memory subsets generally showed lower estimated richness than naive subsets.

Several immunoSEQ 96-well plates shared each subset's DNA, each plate a replicate. Libraries were prepared by immunoSEQ multiplex PCR; TCRdb keeps only in-frame clonotypes and omits some of them. The table shows approximately 2.4 million clones, with nearly 97% occurring only once. The genes are TRBV7-2 and TRBJ1-2; 8 nucleotides align to TRBD1. The specimen sequenced was naive CD4+ T cells sorted from blood. Subset denoted: CD45RA+ positively selected. The clonotype comes from a man aged 18 to 29 in good health. CDR3 region: CASSHYPGGTYGYTF. CDR3 coding DNA: TGTGCCAGCAGCCACTACCCAGGGGGCACCTATGGCTACACCTTC.